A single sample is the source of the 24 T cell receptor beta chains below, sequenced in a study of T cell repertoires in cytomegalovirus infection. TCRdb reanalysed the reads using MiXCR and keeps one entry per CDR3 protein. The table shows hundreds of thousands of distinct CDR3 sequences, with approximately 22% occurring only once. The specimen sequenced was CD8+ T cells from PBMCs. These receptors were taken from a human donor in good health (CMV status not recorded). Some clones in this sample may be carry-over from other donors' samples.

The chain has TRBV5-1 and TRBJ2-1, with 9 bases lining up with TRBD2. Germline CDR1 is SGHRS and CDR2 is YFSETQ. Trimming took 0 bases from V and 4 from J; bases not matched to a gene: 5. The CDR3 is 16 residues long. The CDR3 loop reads CASSLEAGGEYNEQFF. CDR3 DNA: TGCGCCAGCAGCTTGGAGGCGGGGGGGGAATACAATGAGCAGTTCTTC. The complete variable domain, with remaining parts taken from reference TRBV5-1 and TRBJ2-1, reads KAGVTQTPRYLIKTRGQQVTLSCSPISGHRSVSWYQQTPGQGLQFLFEYFSETQRNKGNFPGRFSGRQFSNSRSEMNVSTLELGDSALYLCASSLEAGGEYNEQFFGPGTRLTVL.

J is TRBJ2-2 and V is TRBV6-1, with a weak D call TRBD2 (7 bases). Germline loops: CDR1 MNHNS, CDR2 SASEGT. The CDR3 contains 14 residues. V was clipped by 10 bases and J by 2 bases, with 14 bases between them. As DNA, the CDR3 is TGTGCCATCCGAGGGGGGGCCAACACCGGGGAGCTGTTTTTT. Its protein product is CAIRGGANTGELFF.

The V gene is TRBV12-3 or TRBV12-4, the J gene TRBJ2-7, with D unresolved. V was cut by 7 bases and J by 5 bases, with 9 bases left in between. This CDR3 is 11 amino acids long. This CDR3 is CASTLGNEQYF. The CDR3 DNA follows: TGTGCCAGCACCTTGGGCAACGAGCAGTACTTC.

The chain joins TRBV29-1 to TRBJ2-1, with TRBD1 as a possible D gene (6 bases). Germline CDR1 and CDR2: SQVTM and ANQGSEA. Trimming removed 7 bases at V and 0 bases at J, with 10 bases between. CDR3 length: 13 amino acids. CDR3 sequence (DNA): TGCAGCGAGCGGACAGTCTCCTACAATGAGCAGTTCTTC. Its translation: CSERTVSYNEQFF.

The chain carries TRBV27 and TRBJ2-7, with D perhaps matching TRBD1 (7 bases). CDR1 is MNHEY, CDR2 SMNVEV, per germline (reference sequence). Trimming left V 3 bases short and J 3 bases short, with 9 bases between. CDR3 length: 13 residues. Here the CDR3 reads CASSFQGGYEQYF. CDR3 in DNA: TGTGCCAGCAGTTTTCAGGGGGGCTACGAGCAGTACTTC.

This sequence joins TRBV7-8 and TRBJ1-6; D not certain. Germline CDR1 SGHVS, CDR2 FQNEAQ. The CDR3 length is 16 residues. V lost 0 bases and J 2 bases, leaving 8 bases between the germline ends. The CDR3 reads CASSLAIDPYNSPLHF. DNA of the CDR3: TGTGCCAGCAGCTTAGCGATCGACCCCTATAATTCACCCCTCCACTTT.

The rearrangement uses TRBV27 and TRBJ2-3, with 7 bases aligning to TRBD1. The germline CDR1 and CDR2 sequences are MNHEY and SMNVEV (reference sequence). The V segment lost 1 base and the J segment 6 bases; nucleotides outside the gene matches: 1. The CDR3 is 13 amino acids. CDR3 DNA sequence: TGTGCCAGCAGTTTATTCAGGGGGGATACGCAGTATTTT. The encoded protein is CASSLFRGDTQYF.

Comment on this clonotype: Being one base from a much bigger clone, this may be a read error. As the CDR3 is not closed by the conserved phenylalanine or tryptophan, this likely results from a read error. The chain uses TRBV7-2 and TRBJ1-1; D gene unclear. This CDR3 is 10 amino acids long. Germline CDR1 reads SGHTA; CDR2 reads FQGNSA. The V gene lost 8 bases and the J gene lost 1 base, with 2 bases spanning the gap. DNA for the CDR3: TGTGCCAGCGGGAACACTGAAGCTTTCTTG. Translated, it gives CASGNTEAFL.

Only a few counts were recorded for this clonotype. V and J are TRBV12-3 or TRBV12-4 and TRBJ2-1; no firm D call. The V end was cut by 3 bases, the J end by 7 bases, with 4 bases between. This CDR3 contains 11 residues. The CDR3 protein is CASSFENEQFF. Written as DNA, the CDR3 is TGTGCCAGCAGTTTTGAAAATGAGCAGTTCTTC.

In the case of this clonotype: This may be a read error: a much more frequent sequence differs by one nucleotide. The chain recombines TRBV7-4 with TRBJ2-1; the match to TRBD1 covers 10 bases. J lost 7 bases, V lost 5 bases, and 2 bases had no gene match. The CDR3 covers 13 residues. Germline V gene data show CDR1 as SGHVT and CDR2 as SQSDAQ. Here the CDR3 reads CASSAGQGNEQFF. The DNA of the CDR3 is TGTGCCAGCAGCGCGGGACAGGGGAATGAGCAGTTCTTC.

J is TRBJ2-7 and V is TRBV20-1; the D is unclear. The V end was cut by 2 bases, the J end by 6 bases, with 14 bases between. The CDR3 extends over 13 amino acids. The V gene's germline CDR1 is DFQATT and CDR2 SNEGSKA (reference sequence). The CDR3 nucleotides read TGCAGTGCTAGACCCCAGGTAGACCGCGAGCAGTACTTC. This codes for CSARPQVDREQYF.

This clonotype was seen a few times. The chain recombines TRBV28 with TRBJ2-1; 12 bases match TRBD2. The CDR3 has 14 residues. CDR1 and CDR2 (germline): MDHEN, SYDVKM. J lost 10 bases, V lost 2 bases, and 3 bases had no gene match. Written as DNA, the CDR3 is TGTGCCAGCAGTTTAACTAGCGGGGGGTCGGAGCAGTTCTTC. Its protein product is CASSLTSGGSEQFF.

The CDR3 loop reads CSVEDRWGRDYGYTF. The DNA for the CDR3 is TGCAGCGTTGAAGATCGGTGGGGCCGGGACTATGGCTACACCTTC. The chain couples TRBV29-1 to TRBJ1-2, with D possibly TRBD1 on 5 matching bases. V was shortened by 0 bases and J by 3 bases, with 14 bases between the two germline ends. Germline V gene lookup returns CDR1 SQVTM and CDR2 ANQGSEA. CDR3 length: 15 amino acids.

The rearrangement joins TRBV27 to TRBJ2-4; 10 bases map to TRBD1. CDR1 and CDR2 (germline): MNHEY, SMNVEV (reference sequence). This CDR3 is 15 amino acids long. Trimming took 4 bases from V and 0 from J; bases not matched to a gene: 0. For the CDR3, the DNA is TGTGCCAGCAGTTGGGACAGGGGAGCCAAAAACATTCAGTACTTC. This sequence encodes CASSWDRGAKNIQYF.

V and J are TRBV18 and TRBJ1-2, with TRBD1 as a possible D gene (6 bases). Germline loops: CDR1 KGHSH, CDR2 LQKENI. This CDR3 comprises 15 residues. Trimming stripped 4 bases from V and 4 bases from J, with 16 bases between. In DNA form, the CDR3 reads TGTGCCAGCTCACACGGGACATCGCTAGCCTATGGCTACACCTTC. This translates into CASSHGTSLAYGYTF.

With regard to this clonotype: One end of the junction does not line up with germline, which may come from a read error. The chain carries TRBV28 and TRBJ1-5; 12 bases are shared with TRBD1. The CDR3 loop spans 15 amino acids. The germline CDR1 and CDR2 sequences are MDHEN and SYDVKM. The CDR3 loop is CVSSEGQGAIQPQHF. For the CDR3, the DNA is TGTGTCAGCAGCGAGGGACAGGGGGCGATTCAGCCCCAGCATTTT.

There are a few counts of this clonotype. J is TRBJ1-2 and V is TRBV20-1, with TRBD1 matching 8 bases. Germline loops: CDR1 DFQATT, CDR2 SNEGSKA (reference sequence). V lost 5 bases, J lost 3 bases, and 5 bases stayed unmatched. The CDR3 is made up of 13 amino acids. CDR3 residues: CSALDRGDYGYTF. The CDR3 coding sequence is TGCAGTGCTCTCGACAGGGGAGACTATGGCTACACCTTC.

The CDR3 DNA is TGCAGCGTTGACGGTGTGAGGGGCGCCTCCTACAATGAGCAGTTCTTC. Protein product: CSVDGVRGASYNEQFF. The chain employs TRBV29-1 and TRBJ2-1; D is perhaps TRBD1 or TRBD2 (5 bases each). Germline values: CDR1 SQVTM, CDR2 ANQGSEA. Trimming stripped 3 bases from V and 0 bases from J, with 15 bases between. The CDR3 has 16 amino acids.

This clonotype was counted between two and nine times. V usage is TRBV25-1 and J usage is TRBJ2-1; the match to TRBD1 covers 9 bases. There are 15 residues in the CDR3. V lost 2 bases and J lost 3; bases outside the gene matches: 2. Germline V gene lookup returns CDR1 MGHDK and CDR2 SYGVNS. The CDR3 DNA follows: TGTGCCAGCAGTGAAGGGGACAGGGTCTACAATGAGCAGTTCTTC. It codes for CASSEGDRVYNEQFF.

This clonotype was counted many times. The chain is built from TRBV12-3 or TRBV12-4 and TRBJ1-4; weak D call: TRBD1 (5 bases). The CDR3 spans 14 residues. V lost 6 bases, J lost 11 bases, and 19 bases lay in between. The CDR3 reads CASSPGASGSKLFF. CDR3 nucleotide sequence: TGTGCCAGCAGCCCCGGGGCCTCCGGATCGAAACTGTTTTTT.

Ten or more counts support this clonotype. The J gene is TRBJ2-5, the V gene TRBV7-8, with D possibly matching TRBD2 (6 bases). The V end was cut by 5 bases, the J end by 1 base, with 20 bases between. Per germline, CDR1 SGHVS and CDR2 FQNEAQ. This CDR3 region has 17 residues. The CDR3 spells CASSPPRPGLTQETQYF. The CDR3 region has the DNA TGTGCCAGCAGCCCCCCCCGCCCGGGACTGACCCAAGAGACCCAGTACTTC.

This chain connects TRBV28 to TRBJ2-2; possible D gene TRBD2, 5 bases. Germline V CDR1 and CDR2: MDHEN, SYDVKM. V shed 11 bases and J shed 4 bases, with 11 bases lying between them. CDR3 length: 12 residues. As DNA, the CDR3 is TGTGCCCACCGCCGGGGCACCGGGGAGCTGTTTTTT. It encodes CAHRRGTGELFF. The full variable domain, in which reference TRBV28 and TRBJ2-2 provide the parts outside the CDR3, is DVKVTQSSRYLVKRTGEKVFLECVQDMDHENMFWYRQDPGLGLRLIYFSYDVKMKEKGDIPEGYSVSREKKERFSLILESASTNQTSMYLCAHRRGTGELFFGEGSRLTVL.

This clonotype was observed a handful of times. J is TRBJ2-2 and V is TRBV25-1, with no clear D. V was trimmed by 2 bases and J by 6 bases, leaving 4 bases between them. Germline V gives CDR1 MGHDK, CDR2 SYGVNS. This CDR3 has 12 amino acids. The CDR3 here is CASSEGAGELFF. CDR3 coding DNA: TGTGCCAGCAGTGAAGGTGCCGGGGAGCTGTTTTTT. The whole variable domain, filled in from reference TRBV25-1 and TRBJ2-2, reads EADIYQTPRYLVIGTGKKITLECSQTMGHDKMYWYQQDPGMELHLIHYSYGVNSTEKGDLSSESTVSRIRTEHFPLTLESARPSHTSQYLCASSEGAGELFFGEGSRLTVL.

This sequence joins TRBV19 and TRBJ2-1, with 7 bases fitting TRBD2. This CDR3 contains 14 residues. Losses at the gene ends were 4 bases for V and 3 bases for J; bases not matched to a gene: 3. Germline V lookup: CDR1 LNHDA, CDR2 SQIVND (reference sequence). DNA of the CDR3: TGTGCCAGTAGTACCTCTAGCGGCTACAATGAGCAGTTCTTC. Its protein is CASSTSSGYNEQFF.